This T cell receptor beta chain was recorded in a study of T cells in Graves' hyperthyroidism and ophthalmopathy. There were TCR beta CDR3 regions amplified from RNA transcripts. The HTBI primer set was used in a first-round RT-PCR of the TCR CDR3. TCRdb re-derived calls from the multiplex PCR reads in MiXCR, one entry per CDR3 protein. The table lists about 710,000 distinct CDR3 sequences, roughly 15% of them singletons, with approximately 8% in the top ten. This clonotype was recorded many times. Its antigen is undetermined. Whole-study results and caveats: The model anticipated ophthalmopathy a median about 7.1 months pre-onset.

On the basis of clinical symptoms, serum thyroxine and TRAb, thyroid ultrasound and orbital computed tomography, diagnoses were made. With 6 bases clipped from V and 5 bases from J, the junction kept 10 bases outside the gene matches. The CDR3 runs to 17 residues. The chain has TRBV12-3 or TRBV12-4 and TRBJ2-5; 15 bases are shared with TRBD2. Sample: blood. This TCR was sampled from a man aged 18 to 30 with Graves' hyperthyroidism. The CDR3 DNA reads TGTGCCAGCAGCCGACGAGGGACTAGCGGGAGGAGGGAGACCCAGTACTTC. This codes for CASSRRGTSGRRETQYF.